The entry below gives a single T cell receptor beta chain sequence along with its context. As processed by the authors: Estimation of nucleated cell counts was performed using reference gene primer amplification. Some clones are missing from TCRdb's copy, which holds only in-frame ones; the method was immunoSEQ multiplex PCR. That table is the source of V, J and clone size, and D and trimming were worked out from the DNA. This sample has under 300,000 clones, with 86% found just once. This entry comes from a study of blood T cell repertoires in COVID-19. Study in general: Italy, Spain and the United States were the sources of the convalescent and acute COVID-19 samples. The cDNA or gDNA used as material had been derived from T cells, B-cell-depleted T cells, or PBMCs.

CDR1 and CDR2 (germline): SEHNR, FQNEAQ (reference sequence). Between the trimmed V and J ends, which lost 2 bases and 4 bases, there was a span of 14 bases. The CDR3 consists of 15 residues. V is TRBV7-9 and J is TRBJ1-1, with a weak D call TRBD1 (5 bases). The clonotype comes from a woman aged 25-40 years with active or convalescent COVID-19. The sequenced sample consisted of peripheral blood. As DNA, the CDR3 is TGTGCCAGCAGCTTAAGGGGCCAGGGAGGCACTGAAGCTTTCTTT. This gives the protein CASSLRGQGGTEAFF. Full variable domain (rest looked up from reference TRBV7-9 and TRBJ1-1): DTGVSQNPRHKITKRGQNVTFRCDPISEHNRLYWYRQTLGQGPEFLTYFQNEAQLEKSRLLSDRFSAERPKGSFSTLEIQRTEQGDSAMYLCASSLRGQGGTEAFFGQGTRLTVV.